Presented here are 31 T cell receptor beta chains from one specimen sequenced in a study of blood T cell repertoires in COVID-19 (dated by TCRdb to 2020 to 2021). The library was produced with the immunoSEQ multiplex PCR assay. Held by TCRdb, this immuneACCESS table contains in-frame sequences only and omits some clones. Under half of the omission traces to an unresolved V gene where checked; the cause of the rest is unknown. This sample has about 95,000 clones in its table, and approximately 91% of those were observed once. The top ten clonotypes cover approximately 5.4% of the sample. The specimen sequenced was peripheral blood. These receptors came from a man aged 55 to 70 with COVID-19, enrolled during active disease.

The V and J genes are TRBV9 and TRBJ2-3, with TRBD2 matching over 10 bases. V lost 3 bases, J lost 6 bases, and 10 bases stayed unmatched. This CDR3 comprises 16 residues. The germline V gene has CDR1 SGDLS and CDR2 YYNGEE. The CDR3 loop is CASSGEREGFVDTQYF. In DNA, the CDR3 is TGTGCCAGCAGCGGCGAGCGGGAGGGTTTCGTTGATACGCAGTATTTT.

The chain combines TRBV3-1 (or the pseudogene TRBV3-2) with TRBJ1-1, with a possible D match to TRBD1 (5 bases). The CDR3 has 14 residues. V lost 3 bases and J lost 5, with 13 bases in between. Germline V gene data show CDR1 as LGHDT and CDR2 as YNNKEL (reference sequence). CDR3 in DNA: TGTGCCAGCAGCCAGGGGACGGAGGGTACTGAAGCTTTCTTT. Translation: CASSQGTEGTEAFF.

In its sample, this clone was seen once. The chain joins TRBV7-9 to TRBJ2-7; TRBD2 agrees at 13 bases. Germline V gene sequence: CDR1 SEHNR, CDR2 FQNEAQ (reference sequence). The V gene end was trimmed by 7 bases and the J gene end by 4 bases; junction bases not matched to a gene: 10. There are 16 residues in the CDR3. The CDR3: CASTRGTSGIPYEQYF. CDR3 sequence (DNA): TGTGCCAGCACCCGAGGGACTAGCGGGATCCCGTACGAGCAGTACTTC.

The gene calls are TRBV24-1 and TRBJ2-3; TRBD2 agrees at 8 bases. Germline-derived CDR1 and CDR2 are KGHDR and SFDVKD. Trimming cost V 8 bases and J 4 bases; bases outside gene matches: 7. CDR3 length: 14 residues. The CDR3, as DNA: TGTGCCACCATGGACGGGAGGGGACCAGATACGCAGTATTTT. Translated, it gives CATMDGRGPDTQYF.

The chain is built from TRBV5-1 and TRBJ2-1, with D perhaps matching TRBD2 (10 bases). CDR1 is SGHRS, CDR2 YFSETQ, per germline. The length of the CDR3 is 16 residues. V gave up 4 bases and J gave up 8 bases, with 22 bases separating them. The CDR3 spells CASSPLAGQGRDEQFF. CDR3 DNA: TGCGCCAGCAGCCCACTAGCGGGACAGGGTCGGGATGAGCAGTTCTTC.

V is TRBV28 and J is TRBJ1-2, with 9 bases matching TRBD1. Germline lookup yields CDR1 MDHEN and CDR2 SYDVKM. Losses at the gene ends were 4 bases for V and 4 bases for J; bases not matched to a gene: 4. The CDR3 covers 14 residues. CDR3 in amino acids: CASSWGQGVYGYTF. For the CDR3, the DNA is TGTGCCAGCAGTTGGGGACAGGGAGTCTATGGCTACACCTTC.

There are a few counts of this clone. As DNA, the CDR3 is TGTGCCAGCAGTCGTACCACGGGACAACCCTCCGAAAAACTGTTTTTT. The encoded protein is CASSRTTGQPSEKLFF. The chain links TRBV28 to TRBJ1-4; tentative D call: TRBD1 (6 bases). There are 16 residues in the CDR3. V dropped 5 bases and J dropped 8 bases, with 21 bases sitting between them. Germline-derived CDR1 and CDR2 are MDHEN and SYDVKM. The entire variable domain, with the rest obtained from reference TRBV28 and TRBJ1-4, is as follows: DVKVTQSSRYLVKRTGEKVFLECVQDMDHENMFWYRQDPGLGLRLIYFSYDVKMKEKGDIPEGYSVSREKKERFSLILESASTNQTSMYLCASSRTTGQPSEKLFFGSGTQLSVL.

CDR3 in DNA: TGTGCCAGCAGCTTCACAGGGGGCAGGTACGAGCAGTACTTC. This codes for CASSFTGGRYEQYF. The chain combines TRBV5-5 with TRBJ2-7, with 9 bases fitting TRBD1. Germline assignment: CDR1 SGHKS and CDR2 YYEKEE (reference sequence). V lost 2 bases, J lost 4 bases, and 4 bases stayed unmatched. The CDR3 consists of 14 residues.

This sequence joins TRBV5-1 and TRBJ2-6, with 7 bases matching TRBD1. The V gene end was trimmed by 6 bases and the J gene end by 11 bases; junction bases not matched to a gene: 8. CDR3 length: 13 amino acids. The germline V gene encodes CDR1 SGHRS and CDR2 YFSETQ. This CDR3 reads CASTDGTVDVLTF. In DNA, the CDR3 is TGCGCCAGCACCGACGGGACAGTGGACGTCCTGACTTTC.

The chain carries TRBV19 and TRBJ1-1; D remains unclear. Germline V gene data show CDR1 as LNHDA and CDR2 as SQIVND (reference sequence). The CDR3 has 16 residues. The ends were cut back, 5 bases at V and 3 bases at J, with 19 bases in the middle. This chain's CDR3 is CASSPRRRVGDTEAFF. The CDR3 bases are TGTGCCAGTAGTCCCCGGCGGAGGGTAGGAGACACTGAAGCTTTCTTT.

The chain is built from TRBV4-1 and TRBJ2-5, with 7 bases lining up with TRBD2. CDR1 is MGHRA and CDR2 is YSYEKL in the germline V gene. Unmatched junction bases numbered 13, after V lost 3 bases and J lost 6 bases. The CDR3 is 16 amino acids. DNA for the CDR3: TGCGCCAGCAGCCAGTTGGAGGGCGGGAGTGTGAAGACCCAGTACTTC. As protein: CASSQLEGGSVKTQYF.

This sequence joins TRBV10-2 and TRBJ1-2, with a possible D match to TRBD1 (5 bases). The CDR3 is made up of 14 amino acids. CDR1 and CDR2 from the germline V gene are WSHSY and SAAADI. Trimming removed 6 bases at V and 4 bases at J, with 15 bases between. The CDR3 region has the DNA TGCGCCAGCAGGGGTGGGCCTCAGGGCTATGGCTACACCTTC. Translating it yields CASRGGPQGYGYTF.

This clone showed up just a few times. J is TRBJ2-7 and V is TRBV4-1; TRBD2 matches 10 bases. The CDR3 has 16 amino acids. Germline CDR1 and CDR2: MGHRA and YSYEKL. The V segment lost 0 bases and the J segment 6 bases; nucleotides outside the gene matches: 8. The CDR3 DNA reads as TGCGCCAGCAGCCAAGAAACAGCGGGAGGGCCGGGCGAGCAGTACTTC. Amino acids: CASSQETAGGPGEQYF.

The J gene is TRBJ2-1, the V gene TRBV3-1 (or the pseudogene TRBV3-2); 11 bases match TRBD2. With 6 bases clipped from V and 4 bases from J, the junction kept 2 bases outside the gene matches. This CDR3 comprises 14 residues. Germline lookup yields CDR1 LGHDT and CDR2 YNNKEL (reference sequence). In DNA form, the CDR3 reads TGTGCCAGCAGGGGGACTAGCGGTTACAATGAGCAGTTCTTC. Translated: CASRGTSGYNEQFF.

The rearrangement joins TRBV10-3 to TRBJ2-7; TRBD1 agrees at 11 bases. J gave up 4 bases and V 0 bases, and 2 bases lay outside the gene matches. Germline assignment: CDR1 ENHRY and CDR2 SYGVKD. The CDR3 has 15 residues. DNA of the CDR3: TGTGCCATCAGTGAGTCGGGACAGGGGGTGTACGAGCAGTACTTC. Protein: CAISESGQGVYEQYF.

The chain uses TRBV28 and TRBJ2-7; TRBD2 agrees at 14 bases. The CDR3 is made up of 14 amino acids. Germline CDR1 reads MDHEN; CDR2 reads SYDVKM. V lost 5 bases and J lost 6; bases outside the gene matches: 3. The CDR3 nucleotides read TGTGCCAGCAGTCTAGGACTAGCGGGAGGCGAGCAGTACTTC. This translates into CASSLGLAGGEQYF.

In DNA form, the CDR3 reads TGTGCCAGCAGTTTACACAGGGGGCTTGGTGAAAAACTGTTTTTT. Its translation: CASSLHRGLGEKLFF. V and J are TRBV27 and TRBJ1-4, with 9 nucleotides matching TRBD1. V dropped 2 bases and J dropped 7; count of bases not matched to a gene: 5. Looked up from germline, CDR1 is MNHEY and CDR2 is SMNVEV (reference sequence). CDR3 length equals 15 residues.

V is TRBV3-1 (or the pseudogene TRBV3-2) and J is TRBJ1-5; the D gene is possibly TRBD1 (6 bases). This CDR3 spans 13 amino acids. Germline values: CDR1 LGHDT, CDR2 YNNKEL (reference sequence). V lost 5 bases to trimming and J lost 4 bases, with 9 bases between them. CDR3 sequence: CASSADRNQPQHF. The CDR3 DNA is TGTGCCAGCAGCGCCGACAGGAATCAGCCCCAGCATTTT.

The J gene is TRBJ1-5, the V gene TRBV4-2, with D unresolved. The V end lost 3 bases, the J end lost 4 bases, and 7 bases lay between the germline ends. This CDR3 spans 13 amino acids. The germline gives CDR1 LGHNA, CDR2 YNFKEQ. CDR3 DNA sequence: TGTGCCAGCAGCCAGAGTTTTAATCAGCCCCAGCATTTT. Translated, it gives CASSQSFNQPQHF.

This chain joins TRBV11-3 and TRBJ1-1; TRBD1 matches 10 bases. Germline V gene lookup returns CDR1 SGHNT and CDR2 YENEEA. V gave up 5 bases and J gave up 1 base; unmatched junction bases: 7. This CDR3 region has 16 residues. This CDR3 reads CASSRGQGEANTEAFF. CDR3 in DNA: TGTGCCAGCAGCCGTGGACAGGGGGAGGCGAACACTGAAGCTTTCTTT.

The V and J genes are TRBV11-3 and TRBJ2-2, with 7 nucleotides matching TRBD2. The V segment lost 1 base and the J segment 6 bases; nucleotides outside the gene matches: 2. This CDR3 is built from 14 residues. In germline, CDR1 is SGHNT, CDR2 YENEEA. The CDR3 loop reads CASSLVRGAGELFF. CDR3 nucleotides: TGTGCCAGCAGCTTAGTCCGGGGGGCCGGGGAGCTGTTTTTT.

This clone has a single count. The V and J genes are TRBV11-2 and TRBJ2-2; TRBD2 agrees at 11 bases. The CDR3 length is 19 residues. The V and J ends lost 5 bases and 3 bases, in that order; junction bases with no gene match: 14. The V gene's germline CDR1 is SGHAT and CDR2 FQNNGV. The DNA of the CDR3 is TGTGCCAGCAGCCAGAGCACTAGCGGGAGCGTGGGGGACACCGGGGAGCTGTTTTTT. Translating gives CASSQSTSGSVGDTGELFF.

This clone was seen a single time. CDR3 in amino acids: CASSLDGVSYEQYF. CDR3 DNA sequence: TGTGCCAGCAGCCTAGACGGTGTTTCCTACGAGCAGTACTTC. The rearrangement joins TRBV5-6 to TRBJ2-7, with D uncertain. The CDR3 totals 14 residues. V dropped 4 bases and J dropped 1 base, with 12 bases sitting between them. Germline CDR1 reads SGHDT; CDR2 reads YYEEEE.

The genes are TRBV5-1 and TRBJ2-3; TRBD2 aligns across 13 bases. The CDR3 runs to 16 residues. Looked up from germline, CDR1 is SGHRS and CDR2 is YFSETQ. The ends lost 4 bases at V and 3 bases at J; junction bases unmatched: 5. The CDR3 coding sequence is TGCGCCAGCAGCCCCAGGACTAGCGGGAGAACAGATACGCAGTATTTT. Translation gives CASSPRTSGRTDTQYF. Filled out from reference TRBV5-1 and TRBJ2-3, the complete variable domain reads KAGVTQTPRYLIKTRGQQVTLSCSPISGHRSVSWYQQTPGQGLQFLFEYFSETQRNKGNFPGRFSGRQFSNSRSEMNVSTLELGDSALYLCASSPRTSGRTDTQYFGPGTRLTVL.

The chain links TRBV5-1 to TRBJ2-7; 11 bases are shared with TRBD2. CDR1 SGHRS and CDR2 YFSETQ come from the germline V gene. CDR3 length: 15 amino acids. The V segment lost 4 bases and the J segment 2 bases; nucleotides outside the gene matches: 5. CDR3 nucleotide sequence: TGCGCCAGCAGCACCCTAGCGGGAGGACCCTACGAGCAGTACTTC. Protein sequence: CASSTLAGGPYEQYF. Complete variable domain (other parts from reference TRBV5-1 and TRBJ2-7): KAGVTQTPRYLIKTRGQQVTLSCSPISGHRSVSWYQQTPGQGLQFLFEYFSETQRNKGNFPGRFSGRQFSNSRSEMNVSTLELGDSALYLCASSTLAGGPYEQYFGPGTRLTVT.

This sequence joins TRBV5-8 and TRBJ2-7, with a weak D call TRBD1 (6 bases). Germline lookup yields CDR1 SGHTS and CDR2 YDEGEE. The V end was cut by 4 bases, the J end by 3 bases, with 14 bases between. This CDR3 is built from 14 residues. Here the CDR3 DNA reads TGTGCCAGCAGCCCACGGAGAGGGGGCTACGAGCAGTACTTC. This codes for CASSPRRGGYEQYF. The full variable domain, completed using reference TRBV5-8 and TRBJ2-7, is EAGVTQSPTHLIKTRGQQATLRCSPISGHTSVYWYQQALGLGLQFLLWYDEGEERNRGNFPPRFSGRQFPNYSSELNVNALELEDSALYLCASSPRRGGYEQYFGPGTRLTVT.

The chain uses TRBV7-9 and TRBJ2-7; D possibly corresponds to TRBD1 (6 bases). V gave up 3 bases and J gave up 6 bases, with 15 bases separating them. The V gene's germline CDR1 is SEHNR and CDR2 FQNEAQ (reference sequence). This CDR3 spans 14 amino acids. CDR3 nucleotides: TGTGCCAGCAGCTTTTCAGGGGAATGGCGCGAGCAGTACTTC. It encodes CASSFSGEWREQYF.

The chain carries TRBV9 and TRBJ2-1, with D perhaps matching TRBD2 (5 bases). Germline CDR1 reads SGDLS; CDR2 reads YYNGEE. The CDR3 contains 16 residues. V was shortened by 0 bases and J by 0 bases, with 10 bases between the two germline ends. The DNA for the CDR3 is TGTGCCAGCAGCGTAGTCGGGGTCATCTCCTACAATGAGCAGTTCTTC. Protein: CASSVVGVISYNEQFF.

The chain is built from TRBV19 and TRBJ2-3, with 9 positions matching TRBD2. The CDR3 is 16 residues long. Trimming cost V 3 bases and J 0 bases; bases outside gene matches: 4. Germline loops: CDR1 LNHDA, CDR2 SQIVND (reference sequence). The DNA of the CDR3 is TGTGCCAGTAGTATTAGAAGCGGGAGGAGCACAGATACGCAGTATTTT. This sequence encodes CASSIRSGRSTDTQYF.

V usage is TRBV24-1 and J usage is TRBJ2-7; D remains unclear. The CDR3 runs 14 residues. The V gene's germline CDR1 is KGHDR and CDR2 SFDVKD. The V and J ends lost 4 bases and 0 bases respectively, with 9 bases between them. CDR3 DNA: TGTGCCACCAGTGACGGTGGTATCTCCTACGAGCAGTACTTC. This encodes CATSDGGISYEQYF.

The gene calls are TRBV25-1 and TRBJ1-2; D is perhaps TRBD1 (6 bases). V dropped 6 bases and J dropped 2 bases, with 19 bases sitting between them. CDR3 size: 16 residues. The germline gives CDR1 MGHDK, CDR2 SYGVNS. The CDR3 DNA reads as TGTGCCAGCAGCGATAACTCACAGGGATGGAACTATGGCTACACCTTC. Translation gives CASSDNSQGWNYGYTF.